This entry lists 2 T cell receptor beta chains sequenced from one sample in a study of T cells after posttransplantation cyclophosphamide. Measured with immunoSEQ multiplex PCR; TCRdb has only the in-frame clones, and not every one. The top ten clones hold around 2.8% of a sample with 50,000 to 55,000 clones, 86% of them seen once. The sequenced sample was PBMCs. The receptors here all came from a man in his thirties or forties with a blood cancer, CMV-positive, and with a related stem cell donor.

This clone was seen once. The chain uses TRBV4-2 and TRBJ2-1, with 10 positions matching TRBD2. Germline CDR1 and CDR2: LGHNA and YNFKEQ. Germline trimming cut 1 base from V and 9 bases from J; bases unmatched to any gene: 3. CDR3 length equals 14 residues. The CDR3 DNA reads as TGTGCCAGCAGCCAAGCGCTAGCGGGAGCTGAGCAGTTCTTC. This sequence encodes CASSQALAGAEQFF.

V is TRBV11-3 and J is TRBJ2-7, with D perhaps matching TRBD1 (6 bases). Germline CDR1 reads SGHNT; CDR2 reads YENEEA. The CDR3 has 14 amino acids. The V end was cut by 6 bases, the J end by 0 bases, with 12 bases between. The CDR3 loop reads CASRLGAVSYEQYF. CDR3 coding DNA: TGTGCCAGCAGACTGGGGGCAGTCTCCTACGAGCAGTACTTC.